This entry lists 20 T cell receptor beta chains sequenced from one sample in a study of shared clonotypes between healthy human individuals. Produced via immunoSEQ multiplex PCR; TCRdb's table is partial and in-frame only. The profile shows 600,000 to 750,000 clones, 55% to 80% of them singletons. Sequenced: memory CD4+ T cells sorted from blood. Subset in this sample: CD45RA-negative fraction. All receptors come from a woman in her thirties in good health.

A remark on this clone: The same CDR3 is also encoded by other DNA sequences in this sample. V gene TRBV5-4 combines with J gene TRBJ2-1; 8 positions match TRBD2. CDR1 is SGHNT, CDR2 YYREEE, per germline (reference sequence). V lost 0 bases to trimming and J lost 10 bases; unmatched junction nucleotides: 6. The CDR3 totals 14 residues. Here the CDR3 DNA reads TGTGCCAGCAGCTTGGAAGCGGGAGAGAGGGAGCAGTTCTTC. It yields the protein CASSLEAGEREQFF.

This clone has ten or more counts. J is TRBJ2-1 and V is TRBV6-6, with 15 positions matching TRBD2. CDR3 length equals 16 residues. Losses at the gene ends were 5 bases for V and 8 bases for J; bases not matched to a gene: 7. Looked up from germline, CDR1 is MNHNY and CDR2 is SVGAGI (reference sequence). The CDR3, as DNA: TGTGCCAGCAGTACCTGGACTAGCGGGAGGGGTGATGAGCAGTTCTTC. Translation gives CASSTWTSGRGDEQFF.

The chain's CDR3 is CASSQDWGFRETQYF. The CDR3 DNA sequence: TGTGCCAGCAGCCAAGATTGGGGGTTTCGGGAGACCCAGTACTTC. The J gene is TRBJ2-5, the V gene TRBV14; D may be TRBD1 or TRBD2 (5 bases each). The V end lost 0 bases, the J end lost 5 bases, and 13 bases lay between the germline ends. The germline gives CDR1 SGHDN, CDR2 FVKESK. The CDR3 sequence is 15 residues long.

The gene calls are TRBV5-5 and TRBJ2-1; D gene ambiguous. This CDR3 comprises 12 residues. V lost 0 bases to trimming and J lost 4 bases, with 2 bases between them. The germline V gene encodes CDR1 SGHKS and CDR2 YYEKEE (reference sequence). CDR3: CASSLVYNEQFF. The DNA of the CDR3 is TGTGCCAGCAGCTTGGTGTACAATGAGCAGTTCTTC.

This clone was found many times. The V call is TRBV4-2, the J call TRBJ2-1; 10 bases agree with TRBD2. After removal of 3 bases from V and 8 bases from J, the junction contained 10 bases not matched to a gene. Germline V gene lookup returns CDR1 LGHNA and CDR2 YNFKEQ. There are 16 residues in the CDR3. CDR3 loop: CASSQALAGRTDEQFF. The CDR3 nucleotides read TGTGCCAGCAGCCAGGCACTAGCGGGAAGGACCGATGAGCAGTTCTTC.

This clone has only one observation. This chain links TRBV18 with TRBJ2-3; TRBD1 agrees at 8 bases. Germline CDR1 is KGHSH and CDR2 is LQKENI. The V gene end was trimmed by 1 base and the J gene end by 3 bases; junction bases not matched to a gene: 6. The CDR3 spans 16 residues. CDR3 sequence: CASSPLQGAKTDTQYF. Written as DNA, the CDR3 is TGTGCCAGCTCACCACTGCAGGGGGCGAAAACAGATACGCAGTATTTT.

The chain joins TRBV5-4 to TRBJ2-7; 8 nucleotides match TRBD2. The CDR3 is 16 amino acids. V shed 3 bases, J shed 2 bases, and the junction held 10 bases outside the gene matches. The germline CDR1 and CDR2 sequences are SGHNT and YYREEE (reference sequence). CDR3 DNA: TGTGCCAGCAGCTCGGGGACGGGGGGGCGCCCCTACGAGCAGTACTTC. Its protein is CASSSGTGGRPYEQYF.

The rearrangement uses TRBV18 and TRBJ2-6; the D is unclear. From germline, CDR1 is KGHSH and CDR2 LQKENI. V shed 0 bases and J shed 2 bases, with 8 bases lying between them. This CDR3 has 16 residues. DNA of the CDR3: TGTGCCAGCTCACCACCCTCGGTCACTGGGGCCAACGTCCTGACTTTC. Encoded protein: CASSPPSVTGANVLTF.

CDR3 region: CASSQGAPGLSYNEQFF. For the CDR3, the DNA is TGCGCCAGCAGCCAAGGGGCTCCGGGACTTTCCTACAATGAGCAGTTCTTC. V and J are TRBV4-1 and TRBJ2-1; possibly TRBD2 for D (6 bases). CDR1 is MGHRA and CDR2 is YSYEKL in the germline V gene. The V and J ends lost 1 base and 1 base respectively, with 14 bases between them. This CDR3 has 17 residues.

The gene calls are TRBV2 and TRBJ2-4; 7 bases are a match to TRBD2. The J segment lost 4 bases and the V segment lost 0 bases, leaving 0 bases of the junction unmatched. This CDR3 comprises 14 residues. Germline values: CDR1 SNHLY, CDR2 FYNNEI. CDR3 sequence: CASSEAAGKNIQYF. The CDR3 coding sequence is TGTGCCAGCAGTGAAGCAGCGGGGAAAAACATTCAGTACTTC.

The rearrangement joins TRBV7-9 to TRBJ1-2, with D possibly TRBD1 on 5 matching bases. Looked up from germline, CDR1 is SEHNR and CDR2 is FQNEAQ (reference sequence). The V end was cut by 10 bases, the J end by 0 bases, with 15 bases between. The CDR3 totals 14 residues. CDR3 nucleotides: TGTGCCACCACCGACCAGGGAGCTAACTATGGCTACACCTTC. Its translation is CATTDQGANYGYTF.

V and J are TRBV2 and TRBJ2-7, with 7 bases matching TRBD2. V shed 4 bases and J 6 bases; nucleotides not matched to a gene: 6. The CDR3 has 13 residues. Germline values: CDR1 SNHLY, CDR2 FYNNEI. The CDR3 bases are TGTGCCAGCAGTGCAGGACTAGTAGGCGAGCAGTACTTC. Its translation: CASSAGLVGEQYF.

The J gene is TRBJ2-5, the V gene TRBV9, with 7 bases that match TRBD1. Germline lookup yields CDR1 SGDLS and CDR2 YYNGEE. V gave up 4 bases and J gave up 2 bases; unmatched junction bases: 5. The CDR3 is 14 amino acids. CDR3 in amino acids: CASSLRTGQETQYF. CDR3 sequence (DNA): TGTGCCAGCAGCCTTCGGACAGGACAAGAGACCCAGTACTTC. Using reference TRBV9 and TRBJ2-5 for the parts outside the CDR3, the full variable domain is DSGVTQTPKHLITATGQRVTLRCSPRSGDLSVYWYQQSLDQGLQFLIQYYNGEERAKGNILERFSAQQFPDLHSELNLSSLELGDSALYFCASSLRTGQETQYFGPGTRLLVL.

This chain connects TRBV19 to TRBJ2-1; 12 bases align to TRBD2. Germline-derived CDR1 and CDR2 are LNHDA and SQIVND (reference sequence). V shed 5 bases and J 9 bases; nucleotides not matched to a gene: 5. The CDR3 loop spans 14 amino acids. CDR3 protein: CASSPLAGGVEQFF. CDR3 nucleotide sequence: TGTGCCAGTAGTCCTCTAGCGGGAGGGGTTGAGCAGTTCTTC.

This chain links TRBV5-4 with TRBJ1-3; no clear D. Per germline, CDR1 SGHNT and CDR2 YYREEE (reference sequence). V shed 0 bases and J shed 1 base, with 8 bases lying between them. This CDR3 spans 15 amino acids. DNA of the CDR3: TGTGCCAGCAGCTTGGAATACGGGTCTGGAAACACCATATATTTT. Protein: CASSLEYGSGNTIYF.

This chain connects TRBV7-2 to TRBJ2-5; 8 nucleotides agree with TRBD2. The CDR3 contains 13 residues. Trimming at V came to 10 bases and at J to 7 bases, leaving 11 bases not matched to a gene. Germline assignment: CDR1 SGHTA and CDR2 FQGNSA. The CDR3 spells CATSLSGIGTQYF. In DNA, the CDR3 is TGTGCCACCTCTCTTAGCGGGATTGGGACCCAGTACTTC.

This clone was detected a few times. Other DNA sequences in the same sample also yield this CDR3. This sequence joins TRBV5-4 and TRBJ2-3; 9 positions match TRBD2. The CDR3 spans 14 residues. Germline V CDR1 and CDR2: SGHNT, YYREEE (reference sequence). With 0 bases clipped from V and 6 bases from J, the junction kept 2 bases outside the gene matches. The CDR3 protein is CASSLGGRGDTQYF. In nucleotides, the CDR3 is TGTGCCAGCAGCTTGGGCGGGAGGGGGGATACGCAGTATTTT.

For this clone: This may come from a read error, since a much larger clone is one base off. Other DNA sequences from this sample encode an identical CDR3 as well. CDR3 region: CASSLGTGELFF. For the CDR3, the DNA is TGTGCCAGCAGCTTAGGGACCGGGGAGCTGTTTTTT. The V and J genes are TRBV7-2 and TRBJ2-2, with unresolved D. The CDR3 runs to 12 residues. Trimming took off 1 base at V and 5 bases at J, with 2 bases between the two ends. Germline V gene sequence: CDR1 SGHTA, CDR2 FQGNSA. The variable domain in full, completed from reference TRBV7-2 and TRBJ2-2, reads GAGVSQSPSNKVTEKGKDVELRCDPISGHTALYWYRQSLGQGLEFLIYFQGNSAPDKSGLPSDRFSAERTGGSVSTLTIQRTQQEDSAVYLCASSLGTGELFFGEGSRLTVL.

This chain links TRBV18 with TRBJ2-2, with 9 bases identical to TRBD2. The CDR3 has 19 amino acids. Germline lookup yields CDR1 KGHSH and CDR2 LQKENI. The V gene end was trimmed by 4 bases and the J gene end by 4 bases; junction bases not matched to a gene: 16. The CDR3 nucleotides read TGTGCCAGCTCACGCCGCGGGCTAGCGGGGCCTGGGGGCACCGGGGAGCTGTTTTTT. This translates into CASSRRGLAGPGGTGELFF.

V and J are TRBV6-6 and TRBJ1-1; tentatively, D is TRBD1 (5 bases). The V end lost 2 bases, the J end lost 2 bases, and 6 bases lay between the germline ends. Germline loops: CDR1 MNHNY, CDR2 SVGAGI (reference sequence). The length of the CDR3 is 13 residues. The chain's CDR3 is CASSYRGNTEAFF. The CDR3 bases are TGTGCCAGCAGTTACAGGGGTAACACTGAAGCTTTCTTT.